This T cell receptor (beta chain) emerged from a study of T cells in Graves' hyperthyroidism and ophthalmopathy. This clonotype has a handful of counts. Patients aged 18 to 65 had newly diagnosed hyperthyroidism lasting under 2 months. Out of 10 ml of fresh peripheral blood came the PBMCs. J was trimmed by 3 bases and V by 0 bases; bases with no gene match: 7. The length of the CDR3 is 16 residues. Germline CDR1 is SGDLS and CDR2 is YYNGEE. Researchers amplified the TCR beta CDR3 regions from RNA transcripts. HTBI primers were used for first-round RT-PCR of the TCR CDR3. TCRdb fed the multiplex PCR reads into MiXCR, producing one record per CDR3 protein. The sample has about 340,000 distinct CDR3 sequences, about 20% seen once.

The genes are TRBV9 and TRBJ2-5, with 8 bases matching TRBD2. The clonotype originates from a woman between 50 and 59 years old with Graves' hyperthyroidism. The sequenced material came from blood. The CDR3 loop reads CASSVGRLRGEETQYF. DNA for the CDR3: TGTGCCAGCAGCGTAGGGCGGTTGCGGGGGGAAGAGACCCAGTACTTC.